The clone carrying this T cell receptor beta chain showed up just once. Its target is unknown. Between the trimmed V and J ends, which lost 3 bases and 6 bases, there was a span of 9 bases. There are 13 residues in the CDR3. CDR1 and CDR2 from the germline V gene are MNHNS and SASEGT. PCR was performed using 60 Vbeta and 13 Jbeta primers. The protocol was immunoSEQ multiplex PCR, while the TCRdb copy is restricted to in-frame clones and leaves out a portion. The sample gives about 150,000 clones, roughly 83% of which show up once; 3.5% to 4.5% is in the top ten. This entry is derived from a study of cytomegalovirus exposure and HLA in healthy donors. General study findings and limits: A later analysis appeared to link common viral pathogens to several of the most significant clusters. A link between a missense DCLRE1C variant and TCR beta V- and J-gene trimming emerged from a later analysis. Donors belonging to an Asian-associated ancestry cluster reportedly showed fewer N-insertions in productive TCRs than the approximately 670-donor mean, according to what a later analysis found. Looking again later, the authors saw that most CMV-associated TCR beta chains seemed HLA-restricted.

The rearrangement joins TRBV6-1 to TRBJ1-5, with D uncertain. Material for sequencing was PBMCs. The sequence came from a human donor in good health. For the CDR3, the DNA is TGTGCCAGCAGTGACAGGTTGCTTCAGCCCCAGCATTTT. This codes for CASSDRLLQPQHF.